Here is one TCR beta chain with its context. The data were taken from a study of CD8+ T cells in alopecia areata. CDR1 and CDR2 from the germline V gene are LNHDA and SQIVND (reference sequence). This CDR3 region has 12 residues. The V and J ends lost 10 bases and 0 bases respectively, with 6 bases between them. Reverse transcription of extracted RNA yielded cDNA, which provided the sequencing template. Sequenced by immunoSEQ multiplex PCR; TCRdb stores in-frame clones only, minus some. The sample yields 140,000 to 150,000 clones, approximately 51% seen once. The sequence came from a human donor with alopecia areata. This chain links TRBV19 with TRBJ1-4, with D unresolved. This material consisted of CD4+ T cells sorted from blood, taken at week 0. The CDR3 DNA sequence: TGTGCCACACAGACAACTAATGAAAAACTGTTTTTT. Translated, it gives CATQTTNEKLFF.